This TCR beta chain is drawn from a study of T cell responses to AZD1222 COVID-19 vaccine. Study-level points and caveats: Regions 160-218 and 743-854 held dominance among vaccine-associated CD4 TCRs, which spanned spike. All repertoire sampling was performed exclusively after the peak T cell response.

On this clone itself: What it binds is not known.

The CDR3 sequence is 14 residues long. Germline CDR1 is MGHRA and CDR2 is YSYEKL. Deletions cut 3 bases from V and 2 bases from J, with 10 bases between. TCRdb keeps only in-frame clones here, not all; method: immunoSEQ multiplex PCR. The repertoire holds under 110,000 clones, with 90% as singletons. The origin of this receptor is an adult who received the AZD1222 COVID-19 vaccine. The chain recombines TRBV4-1 with TRBJ1-2, with D tentatively TRBD1 (6 bases). The source was peripheral blood, collected 28 days after the second AZD1222 dose. CDR3 DNA: TGCGCCAGCAGCCAGGATCAGGGGAACTATGGCTACACCTTC. As protein: CASSQDQGNYGYTF.